There are many counts of the clone carrying this TCR beta chain. V was cut by 5 bases and J by 0 bases, with 16 bases left in between. This CDR3 has 16 amino acids. This entry belongs to a study of T cells in Graves' hyperthyroidism and ophthalmopathy. Regions amplified from RNA transcripts were the TCR beta CDR3 regions. The TCR CDR3 was amplified in a first-round RT-PCR using the HTBI primer set. TCRdb redid the calling of the multiplex PCR reads with MiXCR, one entry per CDR3 protein. Seen here are under 400,000 distinct CDR3 sequences, 21% observed once, and the top ten hold about 50%. Sample: blood. The rearrangement links TRBV12-3 or TRBV12-4 to TRBJ2-5, with D tentatively TRBD2 (5 bases). The TCR sequence derives from a woman aged 50 to 65 with Graves' hyperthyroidism. The chain's CDR3 is CASSESGKPYQETQYF. CDR3 coding DNA: TGTGCCAGCAGTGAATCCGGGAAACCCTACCAAGAGACCCAGTACTTC.